Each of the 25 T cell receptor beta chains below was sequenced from the same sample in a study of a mutant IDH1 vaccine in newly diagnosed glioma. Method: immunoSEQ multiplex PCR; TCRdb's copy keeps in-frame clones and lacks some. The table records 85,000 to 100,000 clones, around 90% of them present only once. Time point indicated: baseline, week 1 (first vaccination visit). The treatment: pre-vaccination baseline after standard-of-care therapy. The specimen was PBMCs, collected from a glioma patient treated with radiotherapy, temozolomide or both. These receptors were collected from a woman aged 45-65 years with glioma.

V is TRBV10-3 and J is TRBJ1-2; possibly TRBD1 for D (6 bases). This CDR3 is built from 12 residues. CDR1 is ENHRY, CDR2 SYGVKD, per germline. V was cut by 6 bases and J by 4 bases, with 9 bases left in between. The CDR3 here is CAIRTGIYGYTF. The CDR3 coding sequence is TGTGCCATCAGGACAGGCATCTATGGCTACACCTTC.

This sequence joins TRBV7-6 and TRBJ2-7, with D uncertain. This CDR3 contains 12 residues. Germline CDR1 SGHVS, CDR2 FNYEAQ. Deletions cut 5 bases from V and 4 bases from J, with 9 bases between. CDR3 nucleotide sequence: TGTGCCAGCAGCCCCCTGGGGTACGAGCAGTACTTC. Amino acids: CASSPLGYEQYF.

The CDR3 bases are TGCGCCAGCAGCGCCGGACAGTTCGCGAACACCGGGGAGCTGTTTTTT. Protein product: CASSAGQFANTGELFF. This chain uses TRBV10-1 with TRBJ2-2; D is perhaps TRBD1 (6 bases). The CDR3 length is 16 residues. V was trimmed by 6 bases and J by 0 bases, leaving 14 bases between them. Germline V lookup: CDR1 WNHNN, CDR2 SYGVQD (reference sequence).

This clone showed up just once. This chain links TRBV15 with TRBJ1-2; D remains ambiguous. The ends were cut back, 5 bases at V and 6 bases at J, with 19 bases in the middle. The CDR3 spans 15 residues. Germline CDR1 reads LNHNV; CDR2 reads YYDKDF (reference sequence). The CDR3 here is CATSPRTPNWDGYTF. CDR3 bases: TGTGCCACCAGCCCTCGGACGCCTAATTGGGATGGCTACACCTTC.

This chain links TRBV7-2 with TRBJ2-7; TRBD1 aligns across 10 bases. The germline gives CDR1 SGHTA, CDR2 FQGNSA. After removal of 5 bases from V and 6 bases from J, the junction contained 7 bases not matched to a gene. CDR3 length: 14 residues. The CDR3 bases are TGTGCCAGCAGCCGTGACAGGGGGCAGGTCGAGCAGTACTTC. As protein: CASSRDRGQVEQYF.

The chain couples TRBV18 to TRBJ1-4; D gene unclear. V was shortened by 2 bases and J by 0 bases, with 16 bases between the two germline ends. This CDR3 spans 18 amino acids. Germline-derived CDR1 and CDR2 are KGHSH and LQKENI. CDR3 sequence reads: CASSPAGFHLATNEKLFF. CDR3 sequence (DNA): TGTGCCAGCTCACCAGCGGGGTTCCATTTAGCAACTAATGAAAAACTGTTTTTT.

This chain uses TRBV7-9 with TRBJ2-3, with D possibly TRBD2 on 6 matching bases. Germline V gene lookup returns CDR1 SEHNR and CDR2 FQNEAQ (reference sequence). V lost 5 bases and J lost 1, with 16 bases in between. The CDR3 contains 16 residues. In nucleotides, the CDR3 is TGTGCCAGCAGCCCGAGAGCGGGCTATGGCACAGATACGCAGTATTTT. Translated: CASSPRAGYGTDTQYF.

The chain joins TRBV7-8 to TRBJ2-7; D ambiguous. The V end lost 2 bases, the J end lost 1 base, and 9 bases lay between the germline ends. The germline V gene encodes CDR1 SGHVS and CDR2 FQNEAQ. The CDR3 length is 14 residues. The CDR3 DNA sequence: TGTGCCAGCAGCTTATCCATCCCATCCTACGAGCAGTACTTC. This gives the protein CASSLSIPSYEQYF.

The rearrangement uses TRBV14 and TRBJ1-6; TRBD1 agrees at 9 bases. Germline values: CDR1 SGHDN, CDR2 FVKESK. V dropped 1 base and J dropped 7; count of bases not matched to a gene: 2. The CDR3 spans 15 residues. The DNA of the CDR3 is TGTGCCAGCAGCCAAGCCGGGACAGGGAATTCACCCCTCCACTTT. Its translation is CASSQAGTGNSPLHF.

This sequence joins TRBV28 and TRBJ2-5, with 7 bases aligning to TRBD1. Germline trimming cut 4 bases from V and 4 bases from J; bases unmatched to any gene: 12. CDR1 and CDR2 (germline): MDHEN, SYDVKM. This CDR3 region has 16 residues. The DNA for the CDR3 is TGTGCCAGCAGTTCCCCCACCAGGGGGTCTCGAGAGACCCAGTACTTC. Translating it yields CASSSPTRGSRETQYF.

The chain employs TRBV5-5 and TRBJ2-5, with 7 bases identical to TRBD2. CDR1 SGHKS and CDR2 YYEKEE come from the germline V gene (reference sequence). J gave up 3 bases and V 0 bases, and 8 bases lay outside the gene matches. The CDR3 is made up of 16 amino acids. CDR3 amino acids: CASSLGLRGGEETQYF. The CDR3 nucleotides read TGTGCCAGCAGCTTGGGGCTCCGGGGAGGGGAAGAGACCCAGTACTTC.

This clone was seen a handful of times. The genes are TRBV7-9 and TRBJ2-5; D is undetermined. The CDR3 contains 16 residues. Germline-derived CDR1 and CDR2 are SEHNR and FQNEAQ (reference sequence). V was pared by 4 bases and J by 2 bases, with 17 bases between. In DNA, the CDR3 is TGTGCCAGCAGCTCTTGGTCGGGCAGCGAGCAAGAGACCCAGTACTTC. This gives the protein CASSSWSGSEQETQYF.

The chain links TRBV5-5 to TRBJ2-3, with 8 bases aligning to TRBD1. The CDR3 length is 16 residues. The trim removed 6 bases at V and 3 bases at J, leaving 12 bases unmatched. Germline assignment: CDR1 SGHKS and CDR2 YYEKEE (reference sequence). Written as DNA, the CDR3 is TGTGCCAGCATGGCTCCAAGACAGGGGAGGACAGATACGCAGTATTTT. This codes for CASMAPRQGRTDTQYF.

The chain recombines TRBV11-3 with TRBJ2-2; D not resolved. The germline CDR1 and CDR2 sequences are SGHNT and YENEEA. V was clipped by 0 bases and J by 6 bases, with 5 bases between them. There are 13 residues in the CDR3. The CDR3 reads CASSLEWAGELFF. The CDR3 DNA reads TGTGCCAGCAGCTTAGAATGGGCCGGGGAGCTGTTTTTT.

The J gene is TRBJ2-2, the V gene TRBV19; D is unclear. Trimming stripped 7 bases from V and 8 bases from J, with 14 bases between. Germline V gene lookup returns CDR1 LNHDA and CDR2 SQIVND (reference sequence). The CDR3 is made up of 13 amino acids. This CDR3 reads CASTDTPLGELFF. The CDR3 bases are TGTGCCAGTACCGATACACCCCTTGGGGAGCTGTTTTTT.

The J gene is TRBJ2-6, the V gene TRBV2; D is unclear. The germline V gene encodes CDR1 SNHLY and CDR2 FYNNEI. Trimming took off 4 bases at V and 0 bases at J, with 7 bases between the two ends. The CDR3 is 15 amino acids. In nucleotides, the CDR3 is TGTGCCAGCAGTGGTAAGGGCTCTGGGGCCAACGTCCTGACTTTC. Translated: CASSGKGSGANVLTF.

The gene calls are TRBV28 and TRBJ2-7; D gene ambiguous. V lost 6 bases, J lost 2 bases, and 14 bases lay in between. The CDR3 loop spans 14 amino acids. Germline V gene sequence: CDR1 MDHEN, CDR2 SYDVKM. CDR3 region: CASSPGPRPYEQYF. CDR3 in DNA: TGTGCCAGCAGCCCCGGGCCCCGGCCCTACGAGCAGTACTTC.

This clone was seen more than once but under ten times. V gene TRBV7-6 combines with J gene TRBJ2-5; D is unresolved. The CDR3 has 12 residues. CDR1 is SGHVS and CDR2 is FNYEAQ in the germline V gene. Trimming cost V 1 base and J 4 bases, with 4 bases left between them. Here the CDR3 DNA reads TGTGCCAGCAGCTTAGTGGGAGAGACCCAGTACTTC. This codes for CASSLVGETQYF. Based on the CDR3 plus reference TRBV7-6 and TRBJ2-5, the full variable domain is GAGVSQSPRYKVTKRGQDVALRCDPISGHVSLYWYRQALGQGPEFLTYFNYEAQQDKSGLPNDRFSAERPEGSISTLTIQRTEQRDSAMYRCASSLVGETQYFGPGTRLLVL.

The chain is built from TRBV29-1 and TRBJ2-1, with 12 bases lining up with TRBD2. V lost 0 bases to trimming and J lost 6 bases; unmatched junction nucleotides: 3. The germline gives CDR1 SQVTM, CDR2 ANQGSEA. This CDR3 has 15 residues. CDR3 DNA sequence: TGCAGCGTTGAAGAAGGACTAGCGGGACGCAATGAGCAGTTCTTC. This gives the protein CSVEEGLAGRNEQFF.

The chain recombines TRBV7-8 with TRBJ2-7; 7 bases line up with TRBD2. This CDR3 is 15 amino acids long. The junction had 6 bases not matched to a gene; V was cut back by 4 bases and J by 0 bases. CDR1 and CDR2 (germline): SGHVS, FQNEAQ. The CDR3 loop is CASSSREGSSYEQYF. The CDR3 nucleotides read TGTGCCAGCAGCTCCAGGGAGGGGTCCTCCTACGAGCAGTACTTC. The variable domain in full, completed from reference TRBV7-8 and TRBJ2-7, reads GAGVSQSPRYKVAKRGQDVALRCDPISGHVSLFWYQQALGQGPEFLTYFQNEAQLDKSGLPSDRFFAERPEGSVSTLKIQRTQQEDSAVYLCASSSREGSSYEQYFGPGTRLTVT.

The chain couples TRBV2 to TRBJ2-7; D ambiguous. The CDR3 is 12 residues long. Looked up from germline, CDR1 is SNHLY and CDR2 is FYNNEI. Trimming stripped 4 bases from V and 3 bases from J, with 7 bases between. CDR3 in amino acids: CASSAKGYEQYF. Here the CDR3 DNA reads TGTGCCAGCAGTGCAAAAGGCTACGAGCAGTACTTC.

There are a few counts of this clone. This chain joins TRBV6-5 and TRBJ1-5, with unresolved D. CDR1 is MNHEY, CDR2 SVGAGI, per germline. V lost 2 bases and J lost 5, with 7 bases in between. This CDR3 has 13 amino acids. CDR3 coding DNA: TGTGCCAGCAGTTACAACATAGATCAGCCCCAGCATTTT. Translated, it gives CASSYNIDQPQHF.

The V gene is TRBV5-1, the J gene TRBJ1-1, with TRBD1 matching 8 bases. The CDR3 is made up of 14 amino acids. From germline, CDR1 is SGHRS and CDR2 YFSETQ. The junction had 6 bases not matched to a gene; V was cut back by 3 bases and J by 5 bases. The CDR3 bases are TGCGCCAGCAGCTATCAGGGGGCTGGGACTGAAGCTTTCTTT. Translation: CASSYQGAGTEAFF.

The rearrangement uses TRBV19 and TRBJ2-1; D ambiguous. V shed 0 bases and J shed 8 bases, with 11 bases lying between them. The CDR3 covers 14 residues. Per the germline V gene, CDR1 is LNHDA and CDR2 is SQIVND (reference sequence). CDR3 residues: CASSIDPWTYEQFF. CDR3 sequence (DNA): TGTGCCAGTAGTATAGATCCCTGGACCTATGAGCAGTTCTTC.

Points on this clone: This CDR3 is also generated by other DNA sequences in the sample. The chain carries TRBV5-1 and TRBJ2-3; TRBD2 matches 14 bases. Trimming at V came to 3 bases and at J to 3 bases, leaving 3 bases not matched to a gene. This CDR3 spans 16 amino acids. Per the germline V gene, CDR1 is SGHRS and CDR2 is YFSETQ. The chain's CDR3 is CASSWGTSGSTDTQYF. The CDR3 coding sequence is TGCGCCAGCAGCTGGGGGACTAGCGGGAGTACAGATACGCAGTATTTT.